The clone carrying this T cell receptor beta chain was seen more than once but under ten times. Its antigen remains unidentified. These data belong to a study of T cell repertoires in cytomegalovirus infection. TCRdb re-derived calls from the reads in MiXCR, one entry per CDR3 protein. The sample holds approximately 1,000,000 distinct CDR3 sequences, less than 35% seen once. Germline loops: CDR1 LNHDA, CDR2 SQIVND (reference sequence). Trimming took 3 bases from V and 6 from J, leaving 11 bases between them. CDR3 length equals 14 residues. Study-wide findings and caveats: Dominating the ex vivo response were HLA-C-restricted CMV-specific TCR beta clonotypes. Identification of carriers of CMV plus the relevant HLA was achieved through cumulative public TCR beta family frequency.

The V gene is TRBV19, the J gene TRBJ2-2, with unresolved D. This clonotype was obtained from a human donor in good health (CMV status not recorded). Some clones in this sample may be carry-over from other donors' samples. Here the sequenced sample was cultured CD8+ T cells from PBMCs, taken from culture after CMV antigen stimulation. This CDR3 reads CASSIRGFAGELFF. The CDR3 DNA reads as TGTGCCAGTAGTATTCGTGGGTTTGCCGGGGAGCTGTTTTTT.